This is a list of T cell receptor beta chains from one sample in a study of post-analysis software for immune sequencing data. TCRdb reprocessed the PCR reads via MiXCR and lists one record per CDR3 protein. The sample carries hundreds of thousands of distinct CDR3 sequences, roughly 27% recorded once. What was sequenced was blood. Receptors originate from a girl aged 5-17 years with multiple sclerosis. Both conserved end residues are part of each CDR3. The D gene is left open where the match is weak. Only part of the rows carry a size: once, few, many, or a class if the clone is expanded.

- TRBJ1-2 TRBD1 TRBV7-9 TGTGCCGGGACAGGGGGCTATGGCTACACCTTC CAGTGGYGYTF
- TRBJ2-7 - TRBV18 TGTGCCAGCTCACCACTTACATGGGAATACGAGCAGTACTTC CASSPLTWEYEQYF
- TRBJ2-1 TRBD2 TRBV20-1 TGCAGTGCTAGAGATCTAGCGGGGGACTGGAATGAGCAGTTCTTC CSARDLAGDWNEQFF
- TRBJ2-1 TRBD2 TRBV6-2/TRBV6-3 TGTGCCAACAGTTTCTACCCGGGACTAGTCTACAATGAGCAGTTCTTC CANSFYPGLVYNEQFF
- TRBJ2-7 TRBD1 TRBV5-1 TGCGCCAGCAGCGAACAGGGGAGCGAGCAGTACTTC CASSEQGSEQYF
many TRBJ2-2 - TRBV12-3/TRBV12-4 TGTGCCAGCAGTTTACAGGGCTGGACCGGGGAGCTGTTTTTT CASSLQGWTGELFF
- TRBJ2-3 - TRBV5-1 TGCGCCAGCAGCCCGGACACAACTAGCACAGATACGCAGTATTTT CASSPDTTSTDTQYF
- TRBJ1-2 - TRBV12-3/TRBV12-4 TGTACCAGCAGTTCCGGTCCATTAGAGCGCTACACCTTC CTSSSGPLERYTF
few TRBJ2-1 - TRBV3-1 TGTGCCAGCAGCCAAGATCTCACGAGGGTCTACTACAATGAGCAGTTCTTC CASSQDLTRVYYNEQFF
- TRBJ2-1 - TRBV11-2 TGTGCCAGCAGCTTAGAGTACAGGGTAGTAAGTGAGCAGTTCTTC CASSLEYRVVSEQFF
- TRBJ2-1 TRBD2 TRBV27 TGTGCCAGCACCTTGGGTAGCGGGGCCTACAATGAGCAGTTCTTC CASTLGSGAYNEQFF
- TRBJ2-3 - TRBV5-1 TGCGCCAGCAGCTTGGATGGCGGGGTCACAGATACGCAGTATTTT CASSLDGGVTDTQYF
- TRBJ2-1 - TRBV2 TGTGCCAGCAGTGAAGAAGATAGCGACTACAATGAGCAGTTCTTC CASSEEDSDYNEQFF
- TRBJ1-4 - TRBV25-1 TGTGCCAGCAGTGAGGGTAGGGGGAAACTGTTTTTT CASSEGRGKLFF
few TRBJ2-3 - TRBV7-2 TGTGCCAGCAGCTTAGCGGTTCTGTATTTT CASSLAVLYF
- TRBJ2-7 TRBD1 TRBV20-1 TGCAGTGCCCCCAGCCTGACAGGGGAGAACGAGCAGTACTTC CSAPSLTGENEQYF
- TRBJ1-2 - TRBV10-3 TGTGCCACCCAGGGTGGAGAGGGCTACACCTTC CATQGGEGYTF
- TRBJ1-1 - TRBV6-1 TGTGCCAGCAGTGCATATGCTGAAGCTTTCTTT CASSAYAEAFF
few TRBJ2-1 - TRBV7-8 TGTGCCAGCAGCTCGGGTCGCGTTTCCTACAATGAGCAGTTCTTC CASSSGRVSYNEQFF
few TRBJ2-3 TRBD1 TRBV7-2 TGTGCCAGCAGCTTCGAACCGACGACAGGGGGCCTAGAGGATACGCAGTATTTT CASSFEPTTGGLEDTQYF
- TRBJ2-5 - TRBV5-1 TGCGCCAGCAAAACTAGCAACCAAGAGACCCAGTACTTC CASKTSNQETQYF
few TRBJ2-5 TRBD2 TRBV9 TGTGCCAGCAGCGTAGCCAGACTAGCGGGGGGAGGAAGAGAGACCCAGTACTTC CASSVARLAGGGRETQYF
- TRBJ2-3 - TRBV12-3/TRBV12-4 TGTGCCAGCAGAGGGGACATCCCAACCACAGATACGCAGTATTTT CASRGDIPTTDTQYF
- TRBJ2-7 - TRBV20-1 TGCAGTGCTAGGGGTCCAGCGCGAGAGCAGTACTTC CSARGPAREQYF
- TRBJ2-5 TRBD1 TRBV10-3 TGTGCCATCAGTGAAGACAGGGGGCCCCAAGAGACCCAGTACTTC CAISEDRGPQETQYF
few TRBJ1-6 - TRBV27 TGTGCCAGCAGTTTTAGACAGGCGAATAATTCACCCCTCCACTTT CASSFRQANNSPLHF
once TRBJ1-1 - TRBV6-1 TGTGCCAGCTACGGAGGCTTCGAAGCTTTCTTT CASYGGFEAFF
- TRBJ1-5 TRBD1 TRBV7-2 TGTGCCAGCAGCTTAGCAGCGGACAGGGGCAATCAGCCCCAGCATTTT CASSLAADRGNQPQHF
many TRBJ2-5 TRBD1 TRBV10-2 TGCGCCAGCCGGGACAGGGAGACCCAGTACTTC CASRDRETQYF
- TRBJ1-1 - TRBV4-1 TGCGCCAGCAGCCCTCCAAAGGGCACTGAAGCTTTCTTT CASSPPKGTEAFF
- TRBJ2-1 - TRBV10-3 TGTGCCACGGGGGCCACTAGTCTGCCCCCTAACAATGAGCAGTTCTTC CATGATSLPPNNEQFF
- TRBJ2-1 - TRBV7-6 TGTGCCAGCAGCCTCAGGGGGGGCGGGAGATCCTACAATGAGCAGTTCTTC CASSLRGGGRSYNEQFF
- TRBJ2-1 - TRBV10-3 TGTGCCATCAGTGAGTCGAGGGCGGGGAAGGAGACCCAGTTCTTC CAISESRAGKETQFF
few TRBJ2-1 TRBD2 TRBV5-5 TGTGCCAGCAGTTGGACTAGCGGGGGGGCCTACAATGAGCAGTTCTTC CASSWTSGGAYNEQFF
- TRBJ1-2 - TRBV27 TGTGCCAGCAGTTTATCCCGGACCATCTATGGCTACACCTTC CASSLSRTIYGYTF
many TRBJ2-7 - TRBV28 TGTGCCAGCAGTTTTGGTCAGGGCTACGAGCAGTACTTC CASSFGQGYEQYF
- TRBJ1-1 - TRBV27 TGTGCCAGCAGTTTAAGTATGAACACTGAAGCTTTCTTT CASSLSMNTEAFF
- TRBJ2-4 - TRBV20-1 TGCAGTGCTAGCAAGGACCAGGCAGGGAAAAACATTCAGTACTTC CSASKDQAGKNIQYF
few TRBJ2-7 TRBD2 TRBV6-1 TGTGCCAGCAGTGATGGCGGGAGATACGAGCAGTACTTC CASSDGGRYEQYF
- TRBJ2-1 TRBD1 TRBV24-1 TGTGCCACCAGTGCCCCCGAGAGGGGACAGGGGATCGGTGAGCAGTTCTTC CATSAPERGQGIGEQFF
- TRBJ1-5 - TRBV20-1 TGCAGTGCCACGGAGCATAATCAGCCCCAGCATTTT CSATEHNQPQHF
- TRBJ2-3 - TRBV7-9 TGTGCCAGCAGCTCCGGCGGAGGGGGCCCTAGCACAGATGCGCAGTATTTT CASSSGGGGPSTDAQYF
few TRBJ2-1 TRBD1 TRBV29-1 TGCAGCGTTTACGTCAGGGCCAACGAAGACAGGGCGGACAATGAGCAGTTCTTC CSVYVRANEDRADNEQFF
- TRBJ1-3 - TRBV12-3/TRBV12-4 TGTGCCAGCAGTTTTCAGGGGCAAGGAAACACCATATATTTT CASSFQGQGNTIYF
- TRBJ1-6 TRBD1 TRBV12-3/TRBV12-4 TGTGCCAGCACCCTAGGGGGCAGCTCACCCCTCCACTTT CASTLGGSSPLHF
- TRBJ1-6 TRBD1 TRBV18 TGTGCCAGCTCACCAAGAGACAGGGATTTTTCACCCCTCCACTTT CASSPRDRDFSPLHF
few TRBJ2-3 - TRBV6-2/TRBV6-3 TGTGCCAGCAGATGGGGGGCAGATACGCAGTATTTT CASRWGADTQYF
- TRBJ2-3 - TRBV7-9 TGTGCCAGCAGCCACCGGAGGGGCATTATGGCCACAGATACGCAGTATTTT CASSHRRGIMATDTQYF
- TRBJ1-1 - TRBV28 TGTGCCAGCAGTTTATCCCTTCTTATGGGGACTGAAGCTTTCTTT CASSLSLLMGTEAFF
few TRBJ2-7 TRBD2 TRBV27 TGTGCCAGCAGTCCAGGACTAGCGGCGAACGAGCAGTACTTC CASSPGLAANEQYF
many TRBJ2-5 - TRBV6-5 TGTGCCAGCAGTTACGCCGGAGGAGGATCCATGACCTTGAAAGAGACCCAGTACTTC CASSYAGGGSMTLKETQYF
- TRBJ2-1 TRBD2 TRBV19 TGTGCCAGTAGTAGACGGGGGCTAGCGGGAGAGCGAAATGAGCAGTTCTTC CASSRRGLAGERNEQFF
- TRBJ2-7 TRBD2 TRBV27 TGTGCCAGCAGCCCCACGGCCGGACTAGTTTGGCCTTCTACGAAGCAGTACTTC CASSPTAGLVWPSTKQYF
many TRBJ2-4 - TRBV7-9 TGTGCCAGCAGCTTAGCGGGTCTAGCCAAAAACATTCAGTACTTC CASSLAGLAKNIQYF